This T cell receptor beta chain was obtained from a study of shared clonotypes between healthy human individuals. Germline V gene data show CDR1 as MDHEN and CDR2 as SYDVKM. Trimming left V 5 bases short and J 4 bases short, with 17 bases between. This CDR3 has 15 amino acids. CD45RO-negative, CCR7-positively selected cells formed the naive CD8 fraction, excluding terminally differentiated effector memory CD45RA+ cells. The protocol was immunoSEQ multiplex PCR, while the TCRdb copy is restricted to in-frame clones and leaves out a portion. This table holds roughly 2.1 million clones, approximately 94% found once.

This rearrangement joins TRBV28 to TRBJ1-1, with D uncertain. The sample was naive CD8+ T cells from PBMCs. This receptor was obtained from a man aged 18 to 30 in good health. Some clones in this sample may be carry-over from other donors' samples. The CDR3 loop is CASSPRLHEGTEAFF. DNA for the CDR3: TGTGCCAGCAGTCCCAGATTACACGAGGGCACTGAAGCTTTCTTT.